This TCR beta chain originates from a study of blood T cell repertoires in COVID-19. Study in general: Acute and convalescent COVID-19 specimens originated in the United States, Italy and Spain. In each case, the material was cDNA or gDNA derived from T cells, B-cell-depleted T cells, or PBMCs.

In the original workflow: Reference gene primer amplification gave estimated nucleated cell counts. TCRdb's copy holds only in-frame clones and misses some; the assay was immunoSEQ multiplex PCR. Clone size and V and J calls were adopted from that table, with D and trimming inferred from the DNA. The repertoire consists of about 48,000 clones, with about 87% occurring once and the leading ten covering roughly 15%. This CDR3 is 14 amino acids long. The germline V gene encodes CDR1 SGHRS and CDR2 YFSETQ. J lost 0 bases, V lost 3 bases, and 0 bases had no gene match. The sequencing input was peripheral blood. This clonotype was obtained from a human donor in a cohort sampled during active COVID-19. The rearrangement uses TRBV5-1 and TRBJ1-1, with 9 bases that match TRBD1. Here the CDR3 reads CASSWDRVNTEAFF. CDR3 coding DNA: TGCGCCAGCAGCTGGGACAGGGTGAACACTGAAGCTTTCTTT.